The 3 T cell receptor beta chains listed next were all sequenced from one sample in a study of shared clonotypes between healthy human individuals. TCRdb's table, derived via immunoSEQ multiplex PCR, lists solely in-frame clones and lacks some. The sample yields millions of clones, approximately 95% seen once. Positive CCR7 selection of CD45RO-negative cells yielded the naive CD8 cells, and terminally differentiated effector memory CD45RA+ cells were excluded. Sequences were obtained from naive CD8+ T cells sorted from blood. Source of these receptors: a man younger than 35 in good health.

The chain is built from TRBV28 and TRBJ2-3; the match to TRBD2 covers 9 bases. V lost 6 bases, J lost 3 bases, and 4 bases stayed unmatched. The CDR3 extends over 14 amino acids. Germline loops: CDR1 MDHEN, CDR2 SYDVKM. The DNA of the CDR3 is TGTGCCAGCAGCATAGCGGGGGTTACAGATACGCAGTATTTT. Protein: CASSIAGVTDTQYF.

The V gene is TRBV7-9, the J gene TRBJ1-1; D gene uncertain. V was pared by 1 base and J by 11 bases, with 14 bases between. The CDR3 length is 13 residues. Germline assignment: CDR1 SEHNR and CDR2 FQNEAQ (reference sequence). CDR3 sequence: CASSLGLNRDAFF. The CDR3 DNA reads TGTGCCAGCAGCTTAGGTCTCAACAGAGATGCTTTCTTT.

The V call is TRBV14, the J call TRBJ1-3; D gene uncertain. V lost 4 bases and J lost 0, with 4 bases in between. Looked up from germline, CDR1 is SGHDN and CDR2 is FVKESK. This CDR3 contains 13 residues. CDR3 DNA sequence: TGTGCCAGCAGCCTCCTCTCTGGAAACACCATATATTTT. It yields the protein CASSLLSGNTIYF. The entire variable domain, with the rest obtained from reference TRBV14 and TRBJ1-3, is as follows: EAGVTQFPSHSVIEKGQTVTLRCDPISGHDNLYWYRRVMGKEIKFLLHFVKESKQDESGMPNNRFLAERTGGTYSTLKVQPAELEDSGVYFCASSLLSGNTIYFGEGSWLTVV.